The 27 T cell receptor beta chains presented below share a single source sample, sequenced in a study of blood T cell repertoires in COVID-19 (TCRdb year 2020). The library was made by the immunoSEQ multiplex PCR assay. TCRdb stores this immuneACCESS table with in-frame sequences only. Part of the clones is absent; in the studies checked, under half of the shortfall reflects unresolved V genes, and no reason is known for the rest. For this sample there are approximately 170,000 clones; 82% appear just once. The top ten clones comprise 10% of the sample. The sequenced sample was peripheral blood. Receptors were obtained from a woman over 75 with active or convalescent COVID-19.

The chain combines TRBV9 with TRBJ1-4; D gene unclear. V lost 0 bases and J lost 8, with 17 bases in between. CDR1 is SGDLS, CDR2 YYNGEE, per germline. The CDR3 loop spans 16 amino acids. The CDR3 is CASSVDPLGWEEKLFF. The CDR3 DNA follows: TGTGCCAGCAGCGTAGATCCACTTGGGTGGGAGGAAAAACTGTTTTTT. Supplemented by reference TRBV9 and TRBJ1-4, the full variable domain reads DSGVTQTPKHLITATGQRVTLRCSPRSGDLSVYWYQQSLDQGLQFLIQYYNGEERAKGNILERFSAQQFPDLHSELNLSSLELGDSALYFCASSVDPLGWEEKLFFGSGTQLSVL.

The genes are TRBV9 and TRBJ2-7; weak D call: TRBD1 (6 bases). Germline loops: CDR1 SGDLS, CDR2 YYNGEE. This CDR3 spans 16 amino acids. V was cut by 3 bases and J by 0 bases, with 16 bases left in between. The CDR3: CASSGPGTSSSYEQYF. CDR3 DNA: TGTGCCAGCAGCGGTCCCGGGACATCGAGCTCCTACGAGCAGTACTTC.

This sequence joins TRBV5-1 and TRBJ2-7, with D possibly being TRBD1 (5 bases). With 7 bases removed from V and 2 bases from J, the gap between germline ends came to 16 bases. In germline, CDR1 is SGHRS, CDR2 YFSETQ. This CDR3 has 14 amino acids. The CDR3 is CASSRPEDTYEQYF. DNA of the CDR3: TGCGCCAGCTCGCGCCCCGAGGACACCTACGAGCAGTACTTC.

This chain uses TRBV1 with TRBJ2-5; the table's D call of TRBD2 was not tested on the DNA. TRBV1 is assigned pseudogene status. The CDR3 runs to 19 residues. Here the CDR3 reads CTSSHHKLPSGRRQETQYF. The CDR3 DNA reads TGCACCAGCAGCCACCACAAGCTACCTAGCGGGAGAAGGCAAGAGACCCAGTACTTC.

The chain uses TRBV28 and TRBJ1-5; possible D gene TRBD1, 5 bases. Germline CDR1 is MDHEN and CDR2 is SYDVKM. The CDR3 is 14 amino acids. V lost 6 bases, J lost 10 bases, and 19 bases lay in between. CDR3 DNA: TGTGCCAGCAGATCGCCGGCGGAGGGGAACCCCCAGCATTTT. Amino acid sequence: CASRSPAEGNPQHF.

This clone was counted between two and nine times. This chain links TRBV7-9 with TRBJ2-1, with a tentative D call TRBD1 (6 bases). CDR1 and CDR2 from the germline V gene are SEHNR and FQNEAQ (reference sequence). The CDR3 contains 15 residues. Trimming shortened V by 4 bases and J by 3 bases, and 13 bases separated the two germline ends. The CDR3 sequence is CASSSVRGGYNEQFF. CDR3 sequence (DNA): TGTGCCAGCAGCTCGGTCAGGGGCGGCTACAATGAGCAGTTCTTC.

The rearrangement joins TRBV5-1 to TRBJ1-2, with a weak D call TRBD1 (5 bases). The CDR3 loop spans 12 amino acids. V lost 5 bases and J lost 2, with 7 bases in between. In germline, CDR1 is SGHRS, CDR2 YFSETQ. The CDR3 coding sequence is TGCGCCAGCAGAGACAGCAACTATGGCTACACCTTC. This codes for CASRDSNYGYTF. Supplemented by reference TRBV5-1 and TRBJ1-2, the full variable domain reads KAGVTQTPRYLIKTRGQQVTLSCSPISGHRSVSWYQQTPGQGLQFLFEYFSETQRNKGNFPGRFSGRQFSNSRSEMNVSTLELGDSALYLCASRDSNYGYTFGSGTRLTVV.

The chain uses TRBV7-2 and TRBJ1-2, with D maybe TRBD1 (5 bases). V was pared by 2 bases and J by 6 bases, with 13 bases between. Germline V gene data show CDR1 as SGHTA and CDR2 as FQGNSA. The CDR3 is made up of 14 amino acids. CDR3 DNA sequence: TGTGCCAGCAGCTTAACGGGAGGGGTCGATGGCTACACCTTC. Residues: CASSLTGGVDGYTF.

The rearrangement joins TRBV7-6 to TRBJ1-2; maybe TRBD1 (6 bases). V was shortened by 5 bases and J by 4 bases, with 11 bases between the two germline ends. The CDR3 contains 13 residues. Germline V gives CDR1 SGHVS, CDR2 FNYEAQ. CDR3 loop: CASSRGGLYGYTF. In DNA, the CDR3 is TGTGCCAGCAGCCGGGGGGGGCTCTATGGCTACACCTTC.

This clone showed up just a few times. The rearrangement uses TRBV9 and TRBJ2-2; 9 nucleotides align to TRBD2. The germline gives CDR1 SGDLS, CDR2 YYNGEE. The V gene end was trimmed by 4 bases and the J gene end by 7 bases; junction bases not matched to a gene: 8. This CDR3 has 15 residues. The CDR3 loop is CASSFIAGADGELFF. The CDR3 DNA follows: TGTGCCAGCAGCTTCATAGCGGGAGCGGACGGGGAGCTGTTTTTT.

The V call is TRBV7-8, the J call TRBJ1-2; no firm D call. The CDR3 has 15 residues. Between the trimmed V and J ends, which lost 3 bases and 2 bases, there was a span of 13 bases. Germline V gene sequence: CDR1 SGHVS, CDR2 FQNEAQ. Here the CDR3 DNA reads TGTGCCAGCAGCTTCATTCGTCAAGAGAACTATGGCTACACCTTC. It translates to CASSFIRQENYGYTF.

The rearrangement uses TRBV15 and TRBJ1-6; D remains unclear. Germline V gene lookup returns CDR1 LNHNV and CDR2 YYDKDF (reference sequence). The V end was cut by 5 bases, the J end by 0 bases, with 14 bases between. The CDR3 is 17 amino acids. CDR3 DNA: TGTGCCACCAGCCCTCGGGGATCCAGCTCCTATAATTCACCCCTCCACTTT. Protein product: CATSPRGSSSYNSPLHF.

The rearrangement uses TRBV7-8 and TRBJ1-5, with 9 nucleotides matching TRBD1. CDR3 size: 15 residues. The junction had 5 bases not matched to a gene; V was cut back by 5 bases and J by 3 bases. Germline lookup yields CDR1 SGHVS and CDR2 FQNEAQ. The chain's CDR3 is CASSPRTGVNQPQHF. CDR3 bases: TGTGCCAGCAGCCCAAGGACAGGGGTCAATCAGCCCCAGCATTTT.

The chain has TRBV6-5 and TRBJ1-3; D gene uncertain. The ends were cut back, 0 bases at V and 2 bases at J, with 8 bases in the middle. Germline CDR1 is MNHEY and CDR2 is SVGAGI. This CDR3 has 15 residues. The CDR3 DNA sequence: TGTGCCAGCAGTTACTCAGGAGGTGCTGGAAACACCATATATTTT. Translated, it gives CASSYSGGAGNTIYF.

This clone was seen once. This chain connects TRBV27 to TRBJ2-2, with no clear D. V shed 5 bases and J shed 7 bases, with 11 bases lying between them. The CDR3 runs to 13 residues. Germline V lookup: CDR1 MNHEY, CDR2 SMNVEV (reference sequence). The CDR3 region is CASSRDSFGELFF. CDR3 DNA: TGTGCCAGCAGTAGAGACTCTTTCGGGGAGCTGTTTTTT.

This clone was found once. The chain employs TRBV27 and TRBJ2-5; a possible D gene is TRBD1 (6 bases). Germline assignment: CDR1 MNHEY and CDR2 SMNVEV (reference sequence). With 8 bases removed from V and 7 bases from J, the gap between germline ends came to 20 bases. The CDR3 extends over 14 amino acids. CDR3 sequence: CASGIGTKGGTQYF. The CDR3 DNA reads TGTGCCAGCGGTATCGGGACAAAAGGCGGGACCCAGTACTTC.

This clone was observed a single time. The rearrangement joins TRBV19 to TRBJ2-7, with 11 bases aligning to TRBD2. Per the germline V gene, CDR1 is LNHDA and CDR2 is SQIVND (reference sequence). Trimming at V came to 9 bases and at J to 2 bases, leaving 9 bases not matched to a gene. The CDR3 contains 15 residues. The CDR3 nucleotides are TGTGCCAGCGCACTAGCGGGAGTATTACCCTACGAGCAGTACTTC. Residues: CASALAGVLPYEQYF.

The chain links TRBV18 to TRBJ1-4, with TRBD1 matching 10 bases. The CDR3 runs to 14 residues. Germline CDR1 is KGHSH and CDR2 is LQKENI. Losses at the gene ends were 5 bases for V and 5 bases for J; bases not matched to a gene: 2. The CDR3: CASSRTGGNEKLFF. The CDR3 DNA sequence: TGTGCCAGCTCAAGGACAGGGGGAAATGAAAAACTGTTTTTT.

The CDR3 nucleotides read TGTGCCAGCAGACCAGGAGGTGGAAATGAGCAGTTCTTC. Translating gives CASRPGGGNEQFF. The chain joins TRBV25-1 to TRBJ2-1; TRBD2 might be the D (5 bases). The CDR3 has 13 residues. V was shortened by 6 bases and J by 7 bases, with 13 bases between the two germline ends. Germline CDR1 is MGHDK and CDR2 is SYGVNS. Full variable domain (missing parts from reference TRBV25-1 and TRBJ2-1): EADIYQTPRYLVIGTGKKITLECSQTMGHDKMYWYQQDPGMELHLIHYSYGVNSTEKGDLSSESTVSRIRTEHFPLTLESARPSHTSQYLCASRPGGGNEQFFGPGTRLTVL.

This chain uses TRBV6-5 with TRBJ1-1; the D gene is possibly TRBD1 (6 bases). The CDR3 has 14 residues. V lost 8 bases and J lost 1, with 14 bases in between. The germline gives CDR1 MNHEY, CDR2 SVGAGI. The CDR3, as DNA: TGTGCCAGCCCCTCGACAGGAGCGAACACTGAAGCTTTCTTT. The encoded protein is CASPSTGANTEAFF.

V is TRBV24-1 and J is TRBJ2-7; tentatively, D is TRBD1 (6 bases). CDR1 KGHDR and CDR2 SFDVKD come from the germline V gene. The CDR3 extends over 14 amino acids. Trimming stripped 4 bases from V and 2 bases from J, with 11 bases between. CDR3 protein: CATSDPTGTYEQYF. The CDR3 DNA is TGTGCCACCAGTGACCCGACAGGAACCTACGAGCAGTACTTC.

This rearrangement joins TRBV28 to TRBJ2-3, with 10 bases that match TRBD2. CDR1 MDHEN and CDR2 SYDVKM come from the germline V gene. The CDR3 runs to 16 residues. V lost 3 bases and J lost 4; bases outside the gene matches: 7. The CDR3 loop is CASSFIAGGWADTQYF. Here the CDR3 DNA reads TGTGCCAGCAGTTTCATAGCGGGAGGATGGGCAGATACGCAGTATTTT. The full variable domain, completed using reference TRBV28 and TRBJ2-3, is DVKVTQSSRYLVKRTGEKVFLECVQDMDHENMFWYRQDPGLGLRLIYFSYDVKMKEKGDIPEGYSVSREKKERFSLILESASTNQTSMYLCASSFIAGGWADTQYFGPGTRLTVL.

J is TRBJ2-7 and V is TRBV9; D is undetermined. The CDR3 spans 13 residues. The V gene's germline CDR1 is SGDLS and CDR2 YYNGEE. V was clipped by 4 bases and J by 3 bases, with 11 bases between them. CDR3: CASSSQPVYEQYF. In DNA form, the CDR3 reads TGTGCCAGCAGCTCTCAACCGGTCTACGAGCAGTACTTC. Filled out from reference TRBV9 and TRBJ2-7, the complete variable domain reads DSGVTQTPKHLITATGQRVTLRCSPRSGDLSVYWYQQSLDQGLQFLIQYYNGEERAKGNILERFSAQQFPDLHSELNLSSLELGDSALYFCASSSQPVYEQYFGPGTRLTVT.

This clone was counted a few times. The V and J genes are TRBV28 and TRBJ1-1, with TRBD1 as a possible D gene (5 bases). This CDR3 contains 15 residues. V lost 5 bases, J lost 3 bases, and 16 bases lay in between. Germline V gives CDR1 MDHEN, CDR2 SYDVKM. The CDR3 sequence: CASSKGLQRDTEAFF. DNA for the CDR3: TGTGCCAGCAGTAAGGGACTTCAACGGGACACTGAAGCTTTCTTT.

This rearrangement joins TRBV9 to TRBJ1-1; D remains unclear. Trimming left V 0 bases short and J 0 bases short, with 6 bases between. This CDR3 spans 14 amino acids. The V gene's germline CDR1 is SGDLS and CDR2 YYNGEE. The CDR3 DNA sequence: TGTGCCAGCAGCGTAGACAGCCTGAACACTGAAGCTTTCTTT. The encoded protein is CASSVDSLNTEAFF.

The genes are TRBV11-3 and TRBJ2-7, with 7 bases aligning to TRBD2. Germline assignment: CDR1 SGHNT and CDR2 YENEEA. V gave up 1 base and J gave up 1 base; unmatched junction bases: 4. This CDR3 comprises 15 residues. The CDR3: CASSLGSGQSYEQYF. For the CDR3, the DNA is TGTGCCAGCAGCTTAGGTAGCGGGCAGTCCTACGAGCAGTACTTC.

The gene calls are TRBV6-5 and TRBJ1-2, with TRBD1 matching 7 bases. V was pared by 2 bases and J by 5 bases, with 8 bases of the junction left unmatched. The CDR3 loop spans 15 amino acids. Germline CDR1 MNHEY, CDR2 SVGAGI. The CDR3 is CASSYTGTDIYGYTF. The CDR3 DNA sequence: TGTGCCAGCAGTTACACCGGGACAGACATTTATGGCTACACCTTC.